A single sample is the source of the 14 T cell receptor beta chains below, sequenced in a study of OX40 agonist ivuxolimab in advanced cancers. Here immunoSEQ multiplex PCR was the method, and the copy in TCRdb shows in-frame clones only, minus some. This sample yields under 65,000 clones, of which roughly 81% are seen a single time; around 3% belongs to the top ten. This specimen was CD4+ or CD8+ T cells sorted from blood, taken in a trial of the OX40 agonist ivuxolimab. The receptors stem from an adult with an advanced solid tumor such as melanoma, head and neck, liver or kidney cancer.

The V call is TRBV7-3, the J call TRBJ1-1; 8 bases map to TRBD1. V trimming: 3 bases; J trimming: 4 bases; junction bases outside the gene matches: 1. From germline, CDR1 is SGHTA and CDR2 FQGTGA. The CDR3 has 13 amino acids. The CDR3 sequence: CASSFGQGTEAFF. The CDR3 DNA sequence: TGTGCCAGCAGCTTCGGACAGGGCACTGAAGCTTTCTTT.

The rearrangement joins TRBV2 to TRBJ2-1, with a tentative D call TRBD1 (6 bases). The V gene lost 3 bases and the J gene lost 8 bases, with 14 bases spanning the gap. CDR1 is SNHLY, CDR2 FYNNEI, per germline. The CDR3 runs 14 residues. The CDR3 loop is CASSDPTGTDEQFF. The CDR3 DNA is TGTGCCAGCAGTGATCCTACAGGGACCGATGAGCAGTTCTTC.

The chain couples TRBV19 to TRBJ1-4, with D unresolved. The CDR3 has 13 residues. V dropped 6 bases and J dropped 8 bases, with 13 bases sitting between them. Looked up from germline, CDR1 is LNHDA and CDR2 is SQIVND (reference sequence). CDR3: CASRAVGEEKLFF. The CDR3 DNA is TGTGCCAGTAGGGCTGTGGGTGAAGAAAAACTGTTTTTT.

This chain joins TRBV10-3 and TRBJ2-1; 8 bases map to TRBD2. Trimming removed 4 bases from V and 7 bases from J; junction bases left unmatched: 9. Germline V CDR1 and CDR2: ENHRY, SYGVKD. This CDR3 region has 15 residues. CDR3 amino acids: CAISGAGTSRNEQFF. CDR3 DNA: TGTGCCATCAGTGGGGCCGGGACTAGTAGGAATGAGCAGTTCTTC.

J is TRBJ2-3 and V is TRBV28; 10 nucleotides match TRBD1. Losses at the gene ends were 6 bases for V and 3 bases for J; bases not matched to a gene: 6. The CDR3 is made up of 15 amino acids. CDR1 and CDR2 from the germline V gene are MDHEN and SYDVKM. CDR3 region: CASSNRDRGTDTQYF. The CDR3, as DNA: TGTGCCAGCAGCAACCGGGACAGGGGAACAGATACGCAGTATTTT.

V and J are TRBV6-5 and TRBJ2-5; possible D gene TRBD2, 6 bases. The V end lost 6 bases, the J end lost 5 bases, and 16 bases lay between the germline ends. The CDR3 consists of 14 residues. From germline, CDR1 is MNHEY and CDR2 SVGAGI. The DNA of the CDR3 is TGTGCCAGCAGGACCCCGACTAGTTCCGAGACCCAGTACTTC. Protein product: CASRTPTSSETQYF.

The CDR3 loop is CASSVPSGGDTQYF. Here the CDR3 DNA reads TGTGCCAGCAGCGTACCTAGCGGTGGAGATACGCAGTATTTT. The chain is built from TRBV7-2 and TRBJ2-3, with 7 bases matching TRBD2. Losses at the gene ends were 5 bases for V and 5 bases for J; bases not matched to a gene: 7. Germline CDR1 reads SGHTA; CDR2 reads FQGNSA. The CDR3 has 14 residues.

CDR3 coding DNA: TGTGCCTGGAGTGAGGACACTAATGAAAAACTGTTTTTT. Translated: CAWSEDTNEKLFF. V gene TRBV30 combines with J gene TRBJ1-4; D not certain. Trimming took off 1 base at V and 2 bases at J, with 5 bases between the two ends. Germline V gives CDR1 GTSNPN, CDR2 SVGIG (reference sequence). CDR3 size: 13 residues.

The chain links TRBV21-1 to TRBJ2-2. TRBV21-1 is a known pseudogene. There are 15 residues in the CDR3. This CDR3 is CASSKMGFGTGELFF. DNA for the CDR3: TGTGCCAGCAGCAAAATGGGGTTCGGCACCGGGGAGCTGTTTTTT.

The rearrangement links TRBV4-2 to TRBJ1-1, with a tentative D call TRBD1 (6 bases). Trimming left V 1 base short and J 1 base short, with 13 bases between. The CDR3 is 16 amino acids. CDR1 is LGHNA, CDR2 YNFKEQ, per germline. Here the CDR3 DNA reads TGTGCCAGCAGCCAAGCGGGCTGGACAGAGAACACTGAAGCTTTCTTT. This translates into CASSQAGWTENTEAFF.

The J gene is TRBJ1-1, the V gene TRBV27, with D possibly matching TRBD1 (5 bases). V gave up 0 bases and J gave up 3 bases, with 11 bases separating them. The CDR3 is made up of 15 amino acids. CDR1 MNHEY and CDR2 SMNVEV come from the germline V gene (reference sequence). This chain's CDR3 is CASSLSPQGDTEAFF. CDR3 DNA: TGTGCCAGCAGTTTATCCCCCCAGGGAGACACTGAAGCTTTCTTT.

V and J are TRBV9 and TRBJ2-7; D unclear. The CDR3 loop spans 13 amino acids. Germline lookup yields CDR1 SGDLS and CDR2 YYNGEE. Trimming took off 3 bases at V and 3 bases at J, with 10 bases between the two ends. DNA of the CDR3: TGTGCCAGCAGCGCCCTTGTTGGCTACGAGCAGTACTTC. This codes for CASSALVGYEQYF.

The rearrangement uses TRBV14 and TRBJ2-7; 10 bases map to TRBD2. V was clipped by 4 bases and J by 3 bases; unmatched bases: 6. The CDR3 runs to 15 residues. CDR1 is SGHDN and CDR2 is FVKESK in the germline V gene. The CDR3 sequence: CASSRGLAVLYEQYF. CDR3 nucleotide sequence: TGTGCCAGCAGCCGAGGACTAGCGGTCCTCTACGAGCAGTACTTC.

The chain has TRBV4-1 and TRBJ2-2; 7 nucleotides match TRBD1. The CDR3 is made up of 15 amino acids. Germline assignment: CDR1 MGHRA and CDR2 YSYEKL. With 0 bases clipped from V and 4 bases from J, the junction kept 2 bases outside the gene matches. CDR3 protein: CASSQEGTVTGELFF. The CDR3 DNA is TGCGCCAGCAGCCAAGAAGGGACAGTCACCGGGGAGCTGTTTTTT.